The 22 T cell receptor beta chains below come from one sample, sequenced in a study of monozygotic twins with inflammatory bowel disease. One entry per CDR3 protein, without DNA, is what TCRdb gives after re-calling the 5' RACE reads. This sample lists about 300,000 distinct CDR3 sequences; its ten largest clones have roughly 5.2%. Sequences were obtained from blood. Every receptor here comes from a human donor with ulcerative colitis or Crohn's disease, or a healthy co-twin of an affected twin (not recorded which).

The chain recombines TRBV2 with TRBJ2-5; lacking DNA, the TRBD2 call made by TCRdb goes unchecked. Per germline, CDR1 SNHLY and CDR2 FYNNEI. There are 16 residues in the CDR3. The CDR3 spells CASSETRLAGIQTQYF.

The chain recombines TRBV28 with TRBJ2-5; TCRdb's D call, TRBD1, is unchecked because there is no DNA. Germline CDR1 is MDHEN and CDR2 is SYDVKM. This CDR3 is 14 amino acids long. The CDR3 sequence is CASTHNPLGETQYF.

The V gene is TRBV12-3 or TRBV12-4, the J gene TRBJ2-2; TCRdb indicates TRBD1, and absent DNA this call remains unverified. This CDR3 spans 15 amino acids. CDR3 loop: CASSNEQGTPGELFF.

This chain connects TRBV7-2 to TRBJ1-5; there is no DNA to check the TCRdb D call of TRBD1. The length of the CDR3 is 16 residues. Germline CDR1 reads SGHTA; CDR2 reads FQGNSA. The chain's CDR3 is CASSSMGRGARQPQHF.

The rearrangement uses TRBV20-1 and TRBJ2-7; absent DNA, TCRdb's TRBD2 call cannot be checked. The CDR3 runs to 16 residues. In germline, CDR1 is DFQATT, CDR2 SNEGSKA (reference sequence). Here the CDR3 reads CSARDLSSGGSYEQYF.

The chain recombines TRBV27 with TRBJ1-5; TCRdb selects TRBD1, and the lack of DNA leaves this call unchecked. CDR1 and CDR2 (germline): MNHEY, SMNVEV (reference sequence). The CDR3 extends over 14 amino acids. The CDR3 here is CAIGQGVDYQPQHF.

This CDR3 reads CASSEGIEETQYF. V usage is TRBV28 and J usage is TRBJ2-5; TCRdb picks TRBD1, but there is no DNA to check that call. The CDR3 has 13 residues. Per the germline V gene, CDR1 is MDHEN and CDR2 is SYDVKM. The whole variable domain, remainder taken from reference TRBV28 and TRBJ2-5, is DVKVTQSSRYLVKRTGEKVFLECVQDMDHENMFWYRQDPGLGLRLIYFSYDVKMKEKGDIPEGYSVSREKKERFSLILESASTNQTSMYLCASSEGIEETQYFGPGTRLLVL.

V usage is TRBV6-5 and J usage is TRBJ2-7. Germline CDR1 MNHEY, CDR2 SVGAGI. The CDR3 sequence is 16 residues long. The CDR3 loop reads CASSSSGSGGLYEQYF.

This chain joins TRBV7-9 and TRBJ1-6. Germline V gene lookup returns CDR1 SEHNR and CDR2 FQNEAQ (reference sequence). The CDR3 has 15 amino acids. The CDR3 loop reads CASSLVWEEHAPLHF.

The gene calls are TRBV24-1 and TRBJ2-2; the TCRdb D gene call, TRBD1, has no DNA to confirm it. This CDR3 has 15 amino acids. Germline V gene sequence: CDR1 KGHDR, CDR2 SFDVKD. CDR3 in amino acids: CATSETGTGAGELFF.

This chain links TRBV27 with TRBJ2-2. The CDR3 is 16 residues long. The germline CDR1 and CDR2 sequences are MNHEY and SMNVEV (reference sequence). CDR3 residues: CASSFWLPTNTGELFF.

The chain employs TRBV9 and TRBJ2-1; lacking DNA, the TRBD1 call made by TCRdb goes unchecked. This CDR3 contains 14 residues. Germline V lookup: CDR1 SGDLS, CDR2 YYNGEE. The CDR3: CASSERTGASEQFF.

This chain connects TRBV6-1 to TRBJ2-7; TCRdb selects TRBD2, and the lack of DNA leaves this call unchecked. The CDR3 loop spans 15 amino acids. Germline V gives CDR1 MNHNS, CDR2 SASEGT. The CDR3 loop is CASSRTRVRSYEQYF.

The rearrangement uses TRBV2 and TRBJ1-6; as DNA is missing, the TRBD1 call by TCRdb cannot be tested. The CDR3 totals 13 residues. CDR1 is SNHLY, CDR2 FYNNEI, per germline. The CDR3 spells CAGTDRGDSPLHF.

This chain uses TRBV15 with TRBJ2-7; checking the TCRdb D call of TRBD2 is not possible without DNA. This CDR3 is built from 14 residues. The germline V gene has CDR1 LNHNV and CDR2 YYDKDF (reference sequence). The CDR3 sequence: CATSRSSGSYEQYF.

Here the CDR3 reads CASSQFGQGIVPAFF. This sequence joins TRBV18 and TRBJ1-1; TCRdb reports TRBD1, a call that lacks DNA to check it against. This CDR3 contains 15 residues. Germline values: CDR1 KGHSH, CDR2 LQKENI. The full variable domain, in which reference TRBV18 and TRBJ1-1 provide the parts outside the CDR3, is NAGVMQNPRHLVRRRGQEARLRCSPMKGHSHVYWYRQLPEEGLKFMVYLQKENIIDESGMPKERFSAEFPKEGPSILRIQQVVRGDSAAYFCASSQFGQGIVPAFFGQGTRLTVV.

The chain links TRBV21-1 to TRBJ2-4; TCRdb picks TRBD1, but there is no DNA to check that call. TRBV21-1 is a documented pseudogene. The CDR3 has 19 amino acids. CDR3 in amino acids: CASSRYRDRENIAKNIQYF.

The rearrangement uses TRBV20-1 and TRBJ2-3; TCRdb designates TRBD2, a call that cannot be tested without DNA. The CDR3 spans 15 residues. Per germline, CDR1 DFQATT and CDR2 SNEGSKA (reference sequence). The CDR3 region is CSASFGSTRGDTQYF.

This chain uses TRBV6-2 or TRBV6-3 with TRBJ2-1; TCRdb calls TRBD2, which cannot be checked without DNA. Germline V lookup: CDR1 MNHEY, CDR2 SVGEGT. The CDR3 has 15 residues. The CDR3 reads CASSLVAGTYNEQFF.

The gene calls are TRBV2 and TRBJ1-2. Germline values: CDR1 SNHLY, CDR2 FYNNEI. The CDR3 runs to 12 residues. CDR3 sequence reads: CASNLANYGYTF.

The chain combines TRBV5-1 with TRBJ2-3; the TCRdb call, TRBD2, lacks DNA for checking. CDR1 is SGHRS and CDR2 is YFSETQ in the germline V gene. The CDR3 is 15 amino acids. The CDR3 protein is CASSYSGTNTQTQYF.

The V and J genes are TRBV7-9 and TRBJ2-7; as DNA is missing, the TRBD1 call by TCRdb cannot be tested. Looked up from germline, CDR1 is SEHNR and CDR2 is FQNEAQ (reference sequence). The CDR3 has 14 residues. CDR3 loop: CASSLSWTGGEQYF.